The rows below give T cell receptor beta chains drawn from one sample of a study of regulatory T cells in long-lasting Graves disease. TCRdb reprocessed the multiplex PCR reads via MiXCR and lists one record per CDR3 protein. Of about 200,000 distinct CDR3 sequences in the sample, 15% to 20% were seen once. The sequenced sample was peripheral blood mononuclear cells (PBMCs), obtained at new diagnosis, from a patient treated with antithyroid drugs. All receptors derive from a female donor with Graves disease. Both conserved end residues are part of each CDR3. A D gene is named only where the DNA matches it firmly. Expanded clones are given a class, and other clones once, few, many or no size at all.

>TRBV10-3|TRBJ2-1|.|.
TGTGCCATCATGCCTAGCGCCGACCATGAGCAGTTCTTC
CAIMPSADHEQFF
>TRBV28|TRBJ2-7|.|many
TGTGCCAGCAGTTTATTTAGGGTCCGGGACTTGGGCCACTCCTACGAGCAGTACTTC
CASSLFRVRDLGHSYEQYF
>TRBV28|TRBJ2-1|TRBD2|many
TGTGCCAGCAGTCGGACTAGCGGGAGGAAGCAGTTCTTC
CASSRTSGRKQFF
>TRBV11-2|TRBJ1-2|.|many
TGTGCCAGCAGCTTAGAAGGGCAGCGCTATGGCTACACCTTC
CASSLEGQRYGYTF
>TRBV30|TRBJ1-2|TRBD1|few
TGTGCCTCGAAGGTGGCCCACAGGGGATCCTATGGCTACACCTTC
CASKVAHRGSYGYTF
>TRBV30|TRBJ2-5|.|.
TGTGCCTGGAGTGGTACAGCAATCCAAGAGACCCAGTACTTC
CAWSGTAIQETQYF
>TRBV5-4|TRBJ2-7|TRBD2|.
TGTGCCAGCAGCCGGACTAGCGCCCAGGGGGAGAAGTACTTC
CASSRTSAQGEKYF
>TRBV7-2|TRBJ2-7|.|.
TGTGCCAGCAGCCCACGGGCCGGGTACGAGCAGTACTTC
CASSPRAGYEQYF
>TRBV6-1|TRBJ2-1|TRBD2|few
TGTACCAGCAGGCCCCCCGGGACTAGCATCAATGAGCAGTTCTTC
CTSRPPGTSINEQFF
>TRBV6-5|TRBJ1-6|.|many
TGTGCCAGCAGTTACCGCAGGGATAATTCACCCCTCCACTTT
CASSYRRDNSPLHF
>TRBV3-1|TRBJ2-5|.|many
TGTGCCAGCAGCCATCTAGCGCGGGACCAAGAGACCCAGTACTTC
CASSHLARDQETQYF
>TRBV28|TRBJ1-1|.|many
TGTGCCAGCAGTTCCAAGAGCTGGGTACTTTCGAACACTGAAGCTTTCTTT
CASSSKSWVLSNTEAFF
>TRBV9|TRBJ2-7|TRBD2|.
TGTGCCAGCAGCGTAGAGGGGACTAGCGGGAAAGGGGGGGAGCAGTACTTC
CASSVEGTSGKGGEQYF
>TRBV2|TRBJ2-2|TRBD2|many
TGTGCCAGCCTGTCCGGGGCTAGCGGGAGGGCCAGGAACACCGGGGAGCTGTTTTTT
CASLSGASGRARNTGELFF
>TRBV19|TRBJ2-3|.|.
TGTGCCAGTAGTATAGCCGGTAGGGATACGCAGTATTTT
CASSIAGRDTQYF
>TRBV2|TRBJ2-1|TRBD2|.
TGTGCCAGCAGTGAAGACAGAATGGGACTAGCGGGAGGGACCAATGAGCAGTTCTTC
CASSEDRMGLAGGTNEQFF
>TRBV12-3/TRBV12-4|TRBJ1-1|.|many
TGTGCCAGCAGCACCGCCGGGACAGAAGCTTTCTTT
CASSTAGTEAFF
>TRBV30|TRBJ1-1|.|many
TGTGCCTGGAGTAAGGGGATTAACACTGAAGCTTTCTTT
CAWSKGINTEAFF
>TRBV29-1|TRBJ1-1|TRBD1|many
TGCAGCGGATTAGACAGGGCGAACACTGAAGCTTTCTTT
CSGLDRANTEAFF
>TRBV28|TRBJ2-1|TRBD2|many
TGTGCCAGCAGTACCGAGACTAGCGGGATCTCCTACAATGAGCAGTTCTTC
CASSTETSGISYNEQFF
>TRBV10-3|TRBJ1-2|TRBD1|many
TGTGCCACAGGACAGGGGAACTATGGCTACACCTTC
CATGQGNYGYTF
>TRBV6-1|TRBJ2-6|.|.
TGTGCCAGAGGGGAGTCTGGGGCCAACGTCCTGACTTTC
CARGESGANVLTF
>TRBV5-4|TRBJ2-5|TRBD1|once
TGTGCCAGCAGCTTTACCGGGACAGGGGGAGAGACCCAGTACTTC
CASSFTGTGGETQYF
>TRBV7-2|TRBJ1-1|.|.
TGTGCCAGCAGCCCAACCCGGGGGGGGGGAACTGAAGCTTTCTTT
CASSPTRGGGTEAFF
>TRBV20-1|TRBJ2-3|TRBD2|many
TGCAGTGCTAGAGGATTAGCGGGAGTTTCAGATACGCAGTATTTT
CSARGLAGVSDTQYF
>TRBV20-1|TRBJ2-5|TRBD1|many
TGCAGTGCTACCCAGGGGGAAGAGACCCAGTACTTC
CSATQGEETQYF
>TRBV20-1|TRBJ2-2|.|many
TGCAGTGCTAGGAGCCAGACCGGGGAGCTGTTTTTT
CSARSQTGELFF